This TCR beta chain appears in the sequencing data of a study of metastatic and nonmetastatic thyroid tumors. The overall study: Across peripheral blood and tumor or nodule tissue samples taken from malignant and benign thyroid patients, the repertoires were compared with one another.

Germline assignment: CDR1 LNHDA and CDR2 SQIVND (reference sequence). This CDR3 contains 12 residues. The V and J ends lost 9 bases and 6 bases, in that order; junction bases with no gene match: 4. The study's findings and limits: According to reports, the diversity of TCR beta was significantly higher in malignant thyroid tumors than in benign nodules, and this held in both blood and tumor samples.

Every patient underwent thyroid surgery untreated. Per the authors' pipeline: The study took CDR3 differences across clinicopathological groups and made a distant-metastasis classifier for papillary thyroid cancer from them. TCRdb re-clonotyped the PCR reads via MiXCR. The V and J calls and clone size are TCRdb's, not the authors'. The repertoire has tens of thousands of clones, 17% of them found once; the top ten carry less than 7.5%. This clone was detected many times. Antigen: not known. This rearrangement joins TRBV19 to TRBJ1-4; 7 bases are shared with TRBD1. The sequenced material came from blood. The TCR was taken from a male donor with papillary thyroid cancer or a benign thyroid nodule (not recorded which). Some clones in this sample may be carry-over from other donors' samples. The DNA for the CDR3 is TGTGCCAGCCTCAGGGGGGATGAAAAACTGTTTTTT. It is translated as CASLRGDEKLFF.